These 30 T cell receptor beta chains were all obtained from the same sample, sequenced in a study of siplizumab effects on memory and regulatory T cells. The method was immunoSEQ multiplex PCR; TCRdb's version includes in-frame clones alone and lacks a portion of them. The table lists about 110,000 clones, roughly 90% of them singletons. Sequencing was carried out using CD4+ T cells sorted from blood. The receptors derive from a human donor in good health.

The chain recombines TRBV29-1 with TRBJ1-5; the match to TRBD1 covers 8 bases. Germline values: CDR1 SQVTM, CDR2 ANQGSEA. V shed 6 bases and J 7 bases; nucleotides not matched to a gene: 8. This CDR3 spans 13 amino acids. The CDR3 DNA sequence: TGCAGCGTAGGTGGACAGGGTGGACAGCCCCAGCATTTT. It yields the protein CSVGGQGGQPQHF.

The chain employs TRBV11-3 and TRBJ2-4, with 7 bases that match TRBD1. Trimming took 1 base from V and 6 from J; bases not matched to a gene: 6. The germline V gene has CDR1 SGHNT and CDR2 YENEEA. This CDR3 has 15 amino acids. The CDR3 is CASSLGGQSINIQYF. CDR3 bases: TGTGCCAGCAGCTTAGGGGGACAGTCGATAAACATTCAGTACTTC.

V is TRBV6-5 and J is TRBJ1-2; D is unclear. The CDR3 is 15 residues long. Germline CDR1 reads MNHEY; CDR2 reads SVGAGI. V lost 4 bases and J lost 1, with 13 bases in between. The DNA of the CDR3 is TGTGCCAGCAGTTCGGGAGGGAACAATAACTATGGCTACACCTTC. Translating gives CASSSGGNNNYGYTF.

The chain combines TRBV10-2 with TRBJ2-7; a possible D gene is TRBD1 (5 bases). V dropped 3 bases and J dropped 2 bases, with 8 bases sitting between them. The CDR3 covers 13 residues. Germline values: CDR1 WSHSY, CDR2 SAAADI. The CDR3 loop reads CASSEGVAYEQYF. CDR3 nucleotides: TGCGCCAGCAGTGAAGGGGTAGCCTACGAGCAGTACTTC.

The V gene is TRBV7-2, the J gene TRBJ2-5; 7 nucleotides align to TRBD2. The CDR3 is 13 residues long. Germline values: CDR1 SGHTA, CDR2 FQGNSA. After removal of 5 bases from V and 5 bases from J, the junction contained 5 bases not matched to a gene. CDR3 loop: CASSGVGGETQYF. CDR3 nucleotide sequence: TGTGCCAGCAGCGGTGTCGGGGGGGAGACCCAGTACTTC.

The chain uses TRBV19 and TRBJ2-7, with D unresolved. The germline gives CDR1 LNHDA, CDR2 SQIVND (reference sequence). V was shortened by 6 bases and J by 0 bases, with 15 bases between the two germline ends. The CDR3 sequence is 15 residues long. CDR3 residues: CASRSQDGSSYEQYF. CDR3 nucleotide sequence: TGTGCCAGTAGAAGCCAGGACGGCAGCTCCTACGAGCAGTACTTC.

J is TRBJ2-2 and V is TRBV7-9; the D is unclear. The CDR3 spans 15 residues. The germline V and J ends were trimmed by 1 base and 3 bases, with 9 bases remaining between them. Germline CDR1 SEHNR, CDR2 FQNEAQ (reference sequence). CDR3 coding DNA: TGTGCCAGCAGCTTAGTATTACGGGACACCGGGGAGCTGTTTTTT. Residues: CASSLVLRDTGELFF.

CDR3 in amino acids: CASRSPAPSGETQYF. In DNA, the CDR3 is TGTGCAAGTCGCTCCCCCGCGCCTAGCGGGGAGACCCAGTACTTC. V is TRBV12-2 and J is TRBJ2-5; TRBD2, the D gene given by the table, was not confirmed from the DNA. TRBV12-2 is flagged as a pseudogene. The CDR3 has 15 residues.

The V call is TRBV5-1, the J call TRBJ2-1; tentative D call: TRBD1 (7 bases). Germline-derived CDR1 and CDR2 are SGHRS and YFSETQ. V was clipped by 5 bases and J by 3 bases, with 15 bases between them. The CDR3 totals 15 residues. CDR3 coding DNA: TGCGCCAGCAGTCAGGCGGGACAGATCTACAATGAGCAGTTCTTC. Amino acid sequence: CASSQAGQIYNEQFF.

The chain uses TRBV11-2 and TRBJ1-1; D is unresolved. Trimming removed 3 bases at V and 4 bases at J, with 9 bases between. CDR1 SGHAT and CDR2 FQNNGV come from the germline V gene. There are 13 residues in the CDR3. CDR3 in amino acids: CASSFVEGTEAFF. CDR3 DNA: TGTGCCAGCAGCTTCGTCGAGGGCACTGAAGCTTTCTTT.

This clone was observed once. This chain connects TRBV6-5 to TRBJ1-3; 7 bases fit TRBD1. Germline V gene sequence: CDR1 MNHEY, CDR2 SVGAGI. Trimming removed 10 bases from V and 3 bases from J; junction bases left unmatched: 6. The length of the CDR3 is 13 residues. CDR3 protein: CATRTGSGNTIYF. CDR3 DNA sequence: TGTGCCACTCGGACAGGCAGTGGAAACACCATATATTTT.

The chain employs TRBV5-1 and TRBJ2-7, with 8 bases matching TRBD1. CDR1 is SGHRS, CDR2 YFSETQ, per germline. The CDR3 sequence is 14 residues long. Unmatched junction bases numbered 6, after V lost 3 bases and J lost 4 bases. The CDR3, as DNA: TGCGCCAGCAGCTCAGGGGGCGCAGGGTACGAGCAGTACTTC. This gives the protein CASSSGGAGYEQYF.

The V gene is TRBV18, the J gene TRBJ2-5; 12 bases map to TRBD1. With V trimmed by 3 bases and J by 1 base, 3 bases remained unmatched. Per germline, CDR1 KGHSH and CDR2 LQKENI. The CDR3 consists of 16 residues. The CDR3 bases are TGTGCCAGCTCACCCGGGACAGGGGGCCTCCAAGAGACCCAGTACTTC. This sequence encodes CASSPGTGGLQETQYF.

This clone is a singleton in its sample. The V and J genes are TRBV10-3 and TRBJ1-2; 11 bases fit TRBD1. J lost 4 bases, V lost 0 bases, and 7 bases had no gene match. The CDR3 contains 17 residues. From germline, CDR1 is ENHRY and CDR2 SYGVKD. The DNA for the CDR3 is TGTGCCATCAGTGAGTCGCGGACAGGGGGCGGAGGCTATGGCTACACCTTC. It codes for CAISESRTGGGGYGYTF.

The V call is TRBV19, the J call TRBJ1-1, with a weak D call TRBD1 (5 bases). The CDR3 extends over 13 amino acids. V was cut by 2 bases and J by 7 bases, with 11 bases left in between. Germline CDR1 is LNHDA and CDR2 is SQIVND (reference sequence). The chain's CDR3 is CASSIIGAGEAFF. CDR3 DNA sequence: TGTGCCAGTAGTATAATCGGGGCTGGTGAAGCTTTCTTT.

This chain uses TRBV20-1 with TRBJ2-3; no definite D call. Germline assignment: CDR1 DFQATT and CDR2 SNEGSKA (reference sequence). V lost 7 bases, J lost 4 bases, and 6 bases lay in between. The CDR3 spans 10 residues. As DNA, the CDR3 is TGCAGTGTTTGGCCAGATACGCAGTATTTT. Translating it yields CSVWPDTQYF.

The chain combines TRBV21-1 with TRBJ2-7; the table assigns TRBD2, which was not confirmed against the DNA. TRBV21-1 is tagged as a pseudogene. There are 15 residues in the CDR3. In DNA form, the CDR3 reads TGTGCCAGCGGGGAATCTAGCGGGAGAGATTACGAGCAGTACTTC. As protein: CASGESSGRDYEQYF.

This clone was observed a few times. The chain recombines TRBV9 with TRBJ2-7; 12 bases line up with TRBD2. Germline V gives CDR1 SGDLS, CDR2 YYNGEE. J lost 2 bases, V lost 2 bases, and 20 bases had no gene match. This CDR3 region has 21 residues. This chain's CDR3 is CASSVNPGEASGRAGTYEQYF. The CDR3 DNA reads as TGTGCCAGCAGCGTCAACCCCGGAGAGGCTAGCGGGAGGGCCGGGACCTACGAGCAGTACTTC.

V gene TRBV9 combines with J gene TRBJ2-1, with D maybe TRBD2 (5 bases). The CDR3 runs to 16 residues. Trimming left V 2 bases short and J 2 bases short, with 14 bases between. In germline, CDR1 is SGDLS, CDR2 YYNGEE. The CDR3 DNA sequence: TGTGCCAGCAGCGTGTTGGGGAGTCGCACCTACAATGAGCAGTTCTTC. Protein product: CASSVLGSRTYNEQFF.

To note about this clone: The junction departs from the called germline gene at one end, perhaps through a read error. The chain carries TRBV13 and TRBJ1-1, with 7 bases identical to TRBD1. Germline loops: CDR1 PRHDT, CDR2 FYEKMQ (reference sequence). The CDR3 sequence is 14 residues long. The CDR3 spells CASSIGQVSTEAFF. Here the CDR3 DNA reads TGTGCCAGCAGCATAGGACAGGTCTCGACTGAAGCTTTCTTT.

The gene calls are TRBV4-2 and TRBJ1-1, with D possibly matching TRBD1 (6 bases). Trimming took 0 bases from V and 6 from J, leaving 14 bases between them. CDR1 is LGHNA, CDR2 YNFKEQ, per germline. There are 15 residues in the CDR3. The CDR3 reads CASSQDLNRQAEAFF. In DNA, the CDR3 is TGTGCCAGCAGCCAAGATCTTAACAGACAGGCTGAAGCTTTCTTT.

This chain connects TRBV5-1 to TRBJ2-5; a weak D match, TRBD2 (5 bases). CDR1 SGHRS and CDR2 YFSETQ come from the germline V gene. The CDR3 is 15 amino acids. V was pared by 0 bases and J by 1 base, with 10 bases between. The CDR3 DNA sequence: TGCGCCAGCAGCTTGGGACCCACTAGCCAAGAGACCCAGTACTTC. Translating it yields CASSLGPTSQETQYF.

The chain joins TRBV11-1 to TRBJ2-3, with D tentatively TRBD1 (5 bases). V was cut by 9 bases and J by 2 bases, with 21 bases left in between. The CDR3 covers 16 residues. The germline V gene has CDR1 SGHAT and CDR2 FQDESV (reference sequence). DNA for the CDR3: TGTGCCAGTAGGGGCCCCCTTAGAACAAACACAGATACGCAGTATTTT. This sequence encodes CASRGPLRTNTDTQYF.

The rearrangement links TRBV7-9 to TRBJ1-1; 9 bases fit TRBD1. The V gene's germline CDR1 is SEHNR and CDR2 FQNEAQ (reference sequence). This CDR3 has 11 residues. Trimming took 3 bases from V and 11 from J; bases not matched to a gene: 1. CDR3: CASSFDRGAFF. CDR3 in DNA: TGTGCCAGCAGCTTCGACAGGGGGGCTTTCTTT.

V is TRBV6-1 and J is TRBJ2-7; TRBD1 is a possible D gene (5 bases). V lost 2 bases to trimming and J lost 6 bases, with 17 bases between them. CDR3 length: 15 residues. The germline CDR1 and CDR2 sequences are MNHNS and SASEGT. The CDR3 spells CASSEQGGPYAEQYF. In nucleotides, the CDR3 is TGTGCCAGCAGTGAACAGGGCGGACCTTACGCCGAGCAGTACTTC.

Points on this clone: Other DNA sequences of this sample code for an identical CDR3. The chain recombines TRBV15 with TRBJ1-5; a weak D match, TRBD1 (5 bases). The CDR3 covers 13 residues. Germline V lookup: CDR1 LNHNV, CDR2 YYDKDF (reference sequence). The germline V and J ends were trimmed by 7 bases and 4 bases, with 11 bases remaining between them. The CDR3 DNA sequence: TGTGCCACCACCGGGACGAGGAATCAGCCCCAGCATTTT. It codes for CATTGTRNQPQHF. Based on the CDR3 plus reference TRBV15 and TRBJ1-5, the full variable domain is DAMVIQNPRYQVTQFGKPVTLSCSQTLNHNVMYWYQQKSSQAPKLLFHYYDKDFNNEADTPDNFQSRRPNTSFCFLDIRSPGLGDTAMYLCATTGTRNQPQHFGDGTRLSIL.

The chain is built from TRBV5-6 and TRBJ2-5; weak D call: TRBD2 (6 bases). The length of the CDR3 is 16 residues. V lost 2 bases, J lost 2 bases, and 16 bases lay in between. Germline CDR1 SGHDT, CDR2 YYEEEE. The CDR3 region is CASSFIGGRLQETQYF. As DNA, the CDR3 is TGTGCCAGCAGCTTCATCGGGGGACGCCTACAAGAGACCCAGTACTTC.

This clone occurred once. The J gene is TRBJ2-7, the V gene TRBV30, with a weak D call TRBD1 (6 bases). This CDR3 contains 13 residues. V lost 3 bases and J 6 bases, leaving 15 bases between the germline ends. Germline V gives CDR1 GTSNPN, CDR2 SVGIG (reference sequence). The CDR3 sequence: CAWRSTGGGEQYF. CDR3 DNA sequence: TGTGCCTGGAGGTCGACAGGCGGCGGCGAGCAGTACTTC.

The genes are TRBV5-1 and TRBJ1-2; 10 bases agree with TRBD1. Per germline, CDR1 SGHRS and CDR2 YFSETQ. After removal of 3 bases from V and 4 bases from J, the junction contained 6 bases not matched to a gene. The CDR3 sequence is 15 residues long. The CDR3 loop reads CASSSGGQGSYGYTF. DNA for the CDR3: TGCGCCAGCAGCTCAGGGGGACAGGGGAGCTATGGCTACACCTTC.

The chain links TRBV6-6 to TRBJ2-5; no definite D call. V lost 4 bases and J lost 0, with 15 bases in between. CDR1 is MNHNY and CDR2 is SVGAGI in the germline V gene (reference sequence). This CDR3 comprises 16 residues. CDR3 coding DNA: TGTGCCAGCAGTTTGCCGTTGAGTAGGAACCAAGAGACCCAGTACTTC. This encodes CASSLPLSRNQETQYF.